This TCR beta chain is from a study of regulatory T cells in long-lasting Graves disease. Time point specified: newly diagnosed GD, antithyroid drugs for less than 3 months. The TCR library was made from RNA extracted from PBMCs. Findings of the study overall: Those with persistent disease had in common more public clonotypes (about 3,000) than new patients (roughly 970). TRBV28, TRBJ1-2 and TRBJ2-5 were favored in persistent disease.

For this clonotype: Its antigen is still unknown. One end of the junction is discordant with germline, which a read error may explain.

CDR3 size: 15 residues. CDR1 and CDR2 (germline): SGDLS, YYNGEE. iRepertoire HTBI primers and Arm-PCR of CDR3 regions built TCR beta libraries. TCRdb used MiXCR to reprocess the multiplex PCR reads, holding one entry per CDR3 protein. This sample yields more than 450,000 distinct CDR3 sequences, of which about 12% are seen a single time; 8.9% belongs to the top ten. These same data were also listed under a study on T cells in Graves' hyperthyroidism and ophthalmopathy. From that paper: Researchers ran a first-round RT-PCR on the TCR CDR3 using the HTBI primer set. Most thyroid clonotypes that were expanded above 0.001 also turned up in blood.

Sequenced here: peripheral blood mononuclear cells (PBMCs), sampled at new diagnosis, from a patient treated with antithyroid drugs. The clonotype originates from a woman aged 25 to 39 with Graves disease. The chain has TRBV9 and TRBJ2-7; either TRBD1 or TRBD2 may fit D (5 bases each). The CDR3 nucleotides are TGTTCCAGCAGCGTAGGTGGGGGAGTGGTCGACGAGCAGTACTTC. This sequence encodes CSSSVGGGVVDEQYF. The full variable domain, with the rest looked up from reference TRBV9 and TRBJ2-7, is DSGVTQTPKHLITATGQRVTLRCSPRSGDLSVYWYQQSLDQGLQFLIQYYNGEERAKGNILERFSAQQFPDLHSELNLSSLELGDSALYFCSSSVGGGVVDEQYFGPGTRLTVT.